This TCR beta chain was identified in a study of technical replicates of blood from several donors. TCRdb's table, derived via immunoSEQ multiplex PCR, lists solely in-frame clones and lacks some. The table includes some 90,000 clones, around 95% detected once. Germline trimming cut 1 base from V and 3 bases from J; bases unmatched to any gene: 7. This CDR3 spans 16 amino acids. Germline V gene sequence: CDR1 LNHDA, CDR2 SQIVND (reference sequence). The chain joins TRBV19 to TRBJ1-1; 8 bases line up with TRBD1. This sequence originates from a human donor in good health. Sequencing was carried out using T cells isolated from PBMCs. The CDR3 region has the DNA TGTGCCAGTAGTATAGGGACAGGGACGTTCGACACTGAAGCTTTCTTT. Translation: CASSIGTGTFDTEAFF.